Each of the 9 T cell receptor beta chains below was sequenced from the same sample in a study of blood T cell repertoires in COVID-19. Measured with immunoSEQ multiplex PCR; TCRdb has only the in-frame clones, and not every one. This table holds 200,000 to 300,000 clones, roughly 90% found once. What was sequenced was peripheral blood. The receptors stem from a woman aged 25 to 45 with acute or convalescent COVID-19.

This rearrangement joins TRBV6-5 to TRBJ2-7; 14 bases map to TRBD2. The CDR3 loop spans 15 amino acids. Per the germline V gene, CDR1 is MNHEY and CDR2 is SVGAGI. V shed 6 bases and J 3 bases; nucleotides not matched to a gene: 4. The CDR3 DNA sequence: TGTGCCAGCAGAACCGGGACTAGCGGGAGCTACGAGCAGTACTTC. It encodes CASRTGTSGSYEQYF.

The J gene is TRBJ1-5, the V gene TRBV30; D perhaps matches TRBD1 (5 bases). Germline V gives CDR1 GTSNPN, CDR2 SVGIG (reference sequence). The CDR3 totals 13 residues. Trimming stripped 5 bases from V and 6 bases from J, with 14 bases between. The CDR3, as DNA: TGTGCCTGGTCGGGGGGTGCGGGTCAGCCCCAGCATTTT. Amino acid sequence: CAWSGGAGQPQHF.

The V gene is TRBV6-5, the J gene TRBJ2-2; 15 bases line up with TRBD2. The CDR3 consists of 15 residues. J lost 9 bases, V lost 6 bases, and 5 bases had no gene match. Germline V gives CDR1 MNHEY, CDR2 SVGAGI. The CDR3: CASRGTSGRNRELFF. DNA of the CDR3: TGTGCCAGCAGAGGGACTAGCGGGAGGAACAGGGAGCTGTTTTTT.

CDR3 DNA: TGCGCCAGCAGCCCCTTCCTACCCGGGACAGGGGGCGCCCCCAGAGATACGCAGTATTTT. Its protein product is CASSPFLPGTGGAPRDTQYF. The chain recombines TRBV4-1 with TRBJ2-3; TRBD1 agrees at 12 bases. V shed 4 bases and J 5 bases; nucleotides not matched to a gene: 19. This CDR3 spans 20 amino acids. Germline V CDR1 and CDR2: MGHRA, YSYEKL.

This CDR3 reads CASSSIARGRNNEQFF. Written as DNA, the CDR3 is TGTGCCAGCAGCTCAATCGCCAGGGGGCGTAACAATGAGCAGTTCTTC. The V and J genes are TRBV5-4 and TRBJ2-1, with 8 bases lining up with TRBD1. Germline trimming cut 3 bases from V and 5 bases from J; bases unmatched to any gene: 10. CDR3 length equals 16 residues. Looked up from germline, CDR1 is SGHNT and CDR2 is YYREEE (reference sequence).

The CDR3 protein is CASSVPRRQASTDTQYF. CDR3 bases: TGTGCCAGCAGCGTCCCGCGTAGACAGGCTAGCACAGATACGCAGTATTTT. This chain connects TRBV7-9 to TRBJ2-3; D may be TRBD1 (6 bases). CDR1 is SEHNR and CDR2 is FQNEAQ in the germline V gene (reference sequence). The CDR3 runs to 17 residues. Trimming left V 5 bases short and J 0 bases short, with 18 bases between.

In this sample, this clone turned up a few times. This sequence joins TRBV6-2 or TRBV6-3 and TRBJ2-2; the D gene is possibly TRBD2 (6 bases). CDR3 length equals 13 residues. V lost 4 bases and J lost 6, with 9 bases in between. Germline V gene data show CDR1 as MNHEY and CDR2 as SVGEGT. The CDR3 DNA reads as TGTGCCAGCAGTTGGCGGGACGCCGGGGAGCTGTTTTTT. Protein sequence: CASSWRDAGELFF.

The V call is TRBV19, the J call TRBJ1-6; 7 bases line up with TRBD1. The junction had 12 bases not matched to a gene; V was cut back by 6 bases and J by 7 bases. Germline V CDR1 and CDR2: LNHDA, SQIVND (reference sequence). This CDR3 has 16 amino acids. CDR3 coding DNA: TGTGCCAGTAGATCCCTGGAGACAGGGAGGAATTCACCCCTCCACTTT. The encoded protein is CASRSLETGRNSPLHF.

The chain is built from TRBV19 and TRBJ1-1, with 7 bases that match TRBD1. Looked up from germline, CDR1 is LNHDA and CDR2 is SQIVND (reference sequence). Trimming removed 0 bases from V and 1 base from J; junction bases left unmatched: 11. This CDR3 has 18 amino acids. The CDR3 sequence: CASSIDATVYRGNTEAFF. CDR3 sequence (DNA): TGTGCCAGTAGTATAGACGCGACAGTCTACAGGGGGAACACTGAAGCTTTCTTT.